The 13 T cell receptor beta chains listed next were all sequenced from one sample in a study of shared clonotypes between healthy human individuals. Measured with immunoSEQ multiplex PCR; TCRdb has only the in-frame clones, and not every one. The sample lists approximately 1.5 million clones, 97% to 99% occurring once. Sequencing was done on a sample of naive CD4+ T cells sorted from blood. Described subset: CD45RA+ positively selected. The receptors derive from a man aged 25 to 40 in good health.

The chain joins TRBV5-4 to TRBJ1-3, with D tentatively TRBD1 (6 bases). The CDR3 totals 16 residues. Trimming pared 4 bases from V and 0 bases from J, leaving 14 bases between. In germline, CDR1 is SGHNT, CDR2 YYREEE (reference sequence). CDR3 nucleotides: TGTGCCAGCAGCCCGGACAGAGAGAGCTCTGGAAACACCATATATTTT. Translating gives CASSPDRESSGNTIYF.

The J gene is TRBJ2-4, the V gene TRBV11-2; 8 bases are a match to TRBD2. Unmatched junction bases numbered 10, after V lost 5 bases and J lost 1 base. CDR1 is SGHAT, CDR2 FQNNGV, per germline. This CDR3 is built from 17 residues. The CDR3 coding sequence is TGTGCCAGCAGCCCCCTCTCGGGAGGGCCGGCCAAAAACATTCAGTACTTC. Translated, it gives CASSPLSGGPAKNIQYF. Full variable domain (missing parts from reference TRBV11-2 and TRBJ2-4): EAGVAQSPRYKIIEKRQSVAFWCNPISGHATLYWYQQILGQGPKLLIQFQNNGVVDDSQLPKDRFSAERLKGVDSTLKIQPAKLEDSAVYLCASSPLSGGPAKNIQYFGAGTRLSVL.

The chain employs TRBV27 and TRBJ2-1, with 7 bases identical to TRBD2. Germline CDR1 reads MNHEY; CDR2 reads SMNVEV (reference sequence). The V gene end was trimmed by 1 base and the J gene end by 1 base; junction bases not matched to a gene: 4. This CDR3 is 16 amino acids long. CDR3 amino acids: CASSLYASGSYNEQFF. In nucleotides, the CDR3 is TGTGCCAGCAGTTTATACGCTAGCGGTTCCTACAATGAGCAGTTCTTC.

V is TRBV29-1 and J is TRBJ1-4; 9 bases are shared with TRBD1. CDR3 length: 13 residues. Per the germline V gene, CDR1 is SQVTM and CDR2 is ANQGSEA. V was pared by 5 bases and J by 8 bases, with 6 bases of the junction left unmatched. This chain's CDR3 is CSVNRGRGEKLFF. CDR3 in DNA: TGCAGCGTTAACAGGGGGCGCGGGGAAAAACTGTTTTTT.

The chain recombines TRBV29-1 with TRBJ2-1; D unclear. The CDR3 is 13 amino acids. V lost 7 bases to trimming and J lost 0 bases, with 10 bases between them. Germline V gives CDR1 SQVTM, CDR2 ANQGSEA. The CDR3 spells CSATRSSYNEQFF. DNA for the CDR3: TGCAGCGCAACACGGAGCTCCTACAATGAGCAGTTCTTC.

CDR3 nucleotides: TGTGCCAGCAGTTACCCAGGGGGCGATACGCAGTATTTT. Amino acids: CASSYPGGDTQYF. This chain connects TRBV6-5 to TRBJ2-3, with 8 bases aligning to TRBD1. Germline values: CDR1 MNHEY, CDR2 SVGAGI. V was pared by 2 bases and J by 6 bases, with 1 base of the junction left unmatched. CDR3 size: 13 residues.

This clone was counted a few times. The chain employs TRBV2 and TRBJ2-7; D ambiguous. Germline loops: CDR1 SNHLY, CDR2 FYNNEI. The V and J ends lost 8 bases and 5 bases respectively, with 7 bases between them. This CDR3 spans 10 amino acids. CDR3 loop: CASGEDEQYF. Written as DNA, the CDR3 is TGTGCCAGCGGAGAGGACGAGCAGTACTTC.

The chain carries TRBV19 and TRBJ2-1, with TRBD2 identical over 11 bases. Per germline, CDR1 LNHDA and CDR2 SQIVND (reference sequence). The CDR3 has 13 amino acids. V trimming: 8 bases; J trimming: 5 bases; junction bases outside the gene matches: 2. The CDR3 spells CASGLAGNNEQFF. The CDR3, as DNA: TGTGCCAGTGGACTAGCGGGTAACAATGAGCAGTTCTTC.

J is TRBJ2-3 and V is TRBV29-1; D is possibly TRBD2 (6 bases). CDR3 length equals 13 residues. The V and J ends lost 7 bases and 11 bases respectively, with 22 bases between them. Germline-derived CDR1 and CDR2 are SQVTM and ANQGSEA. The CDR3 DNA follows: TGCAGCGCCAGGTTAGCGGTTGGTATGAAGCAGTATTTT. Amino acid sequence: CSARLAVGMKQYF.

The CDR3 nucleotides read TGTGCCAGCAGCTTAGTCAGGGCAAGGTACAATGAGCAGTTCTTC. Encoded protein: CASSLVRARYNEQFF. This chain uses TRBV11-2 with TRBJ2-1; D might be TRBD1 (5 bases). V was pared by 1 base and J by 4 bases, with 11 bases between. The CDR3 contains 15 residues. Germline CDR1 is SGHAT and CDR2 is FQNNGV.

The chain combines TRBV19 with TRBJ2-7, with 10 bases aligning to TRBD1. Germline V gives CDR1 LNHDA, CDR2 SQIVND (reference sequence). The CDR3 loop spans 15 amino acids. The trim removed 6 bases at V and 1 base at J, leaving 6 bases unmatched. The CDR3 coding sequence is TGTGCCAGTAGACCGGGACAGGGGATATCCTACGAGCAGTACTTC. This encodes CASRPGQGISYEQYF.

The chain couples TRBV5-4 to TRBJ2-1; 9 bases align to TRBD1. Germline values: CDR1 SGHNT, CDR2 YYREEE (reference sequence). Trimming removed 4 bases from V and 3 bases from J; junction bases left unmatched: 5. The CDR3 extends over 15 amino acids. The CDR3: CASSGRDRDYNEQFF. The CDR3 DNA is TGTGCCAGCAGCGGCCGGGACAGGGACTACAATGAGCAGTTCTTC.

V and J are TRBV5-6 and TRBJ2-7; D may match TRBD1 or TRBD2 (6 bases each). Trimming shortened V by 0 bases and J by 6 bases, and 13 bases separated the two germline ends. The CDR3 is made up of 14 amino acids. CDR1 is SGHDT, CDR2 YYEEEE, per germline. As DNA, the CDR3 is TGTGCCAGCAGCTTGGCGGGGGCGAGGAGCGAGCAGTACTTC. Translated: CASSLAGARSEQYF.